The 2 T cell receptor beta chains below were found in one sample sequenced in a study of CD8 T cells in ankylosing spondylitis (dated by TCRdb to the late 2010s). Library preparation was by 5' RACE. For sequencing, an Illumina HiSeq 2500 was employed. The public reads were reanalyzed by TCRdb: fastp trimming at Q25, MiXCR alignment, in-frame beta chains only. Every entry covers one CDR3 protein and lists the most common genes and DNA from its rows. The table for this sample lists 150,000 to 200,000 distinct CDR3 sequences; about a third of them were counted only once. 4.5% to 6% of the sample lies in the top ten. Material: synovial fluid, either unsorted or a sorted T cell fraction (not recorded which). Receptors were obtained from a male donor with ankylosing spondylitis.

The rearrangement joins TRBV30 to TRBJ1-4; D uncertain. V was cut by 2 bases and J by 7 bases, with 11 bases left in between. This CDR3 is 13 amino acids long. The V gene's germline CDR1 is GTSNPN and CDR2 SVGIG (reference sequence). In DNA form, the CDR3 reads TGTGCCTGGAGTCCCCGGGCCCTTGAAAAACTGTTTTTT. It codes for CAWSPRALEKLFF.

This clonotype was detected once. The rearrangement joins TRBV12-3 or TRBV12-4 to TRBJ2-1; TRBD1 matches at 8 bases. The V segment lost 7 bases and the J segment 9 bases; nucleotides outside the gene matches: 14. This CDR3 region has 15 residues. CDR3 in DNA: TGTGCCAGCACCTTGCGCGGACAGGGTCCCAGTGAGCAGTTCTTC. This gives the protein CASTLRGQGPSEQFF.